The T cell receptor (beta chain) under discussion was sequenced for a study of post-analysis software for immune sequencing data. About this clonotype itself: Its antigen remains unknown.

The trim removed 1 base at V and 6 bases at J, leaving 5 bases unmatched. Germline V lookup: CDR1 SGDLS, CDR2 YYNGEE. This CDR3 region has 16 residues. Every TCR beta cDNA library bore unique molecular identifiers. Each CDR3 protein gets one entry after TCRdb re-called the PCR reads with MiXCR. Counted here are approximately 770,000 distinct CDR3 sequences, around 46% occurring once; the ten biggest clones make up roughly 4.4%. Study results and limitations: The five TRBV segments detected at higher frequency in patients than in controls included TRBV5-6, TRBV5-1 and TRBV20-1.

Sequencing used blood. The V and J genes are TRBV9 and TRBJ1-6; 9 bases fit TRBD1. This sequence was found in a girl aged 5 to 17 with multiple sclerosis. The CDR3: CASSVSGQGPNSPLHF. In nucleotides, the CDR3 is TGTGCCAGCAGCGTATCTGGACAGGGGCCTAATTCACCCCTCCACTTT.